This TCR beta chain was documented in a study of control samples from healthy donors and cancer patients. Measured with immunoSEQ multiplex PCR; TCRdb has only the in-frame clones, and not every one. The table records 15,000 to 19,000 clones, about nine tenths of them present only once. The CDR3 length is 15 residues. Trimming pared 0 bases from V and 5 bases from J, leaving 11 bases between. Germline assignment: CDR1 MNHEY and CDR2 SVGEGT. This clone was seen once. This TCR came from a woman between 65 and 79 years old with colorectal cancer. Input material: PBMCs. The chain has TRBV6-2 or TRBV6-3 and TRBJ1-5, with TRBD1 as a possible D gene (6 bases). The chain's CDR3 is CASSYSGGGHQPQHF. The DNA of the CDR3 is TGTGCCAGCAGTTACTCGGGAGGGGGTCATCAGCCCCAGCATTTT.